This T cell receptor (beta chain) was sequenced for a study of blood T cell repertoires in COVID-19. Background on the study: The United States, Italy and Spain provided the acute and convalescent COVID-19 samples. T cells, B-cell-depleted T cells, or PBMCs provided the cDNA or gDNA that served as material.

This CDR3 has 15 amino acids. After removal of 5 bases from V and 8 bases from J, the junction contained 12 bases not matched to a gene. Germline CDR1 is SEHNR and CDR2 is FQNEAQ (reference sequence). Original analysis: Quantification of nucleated cells was approximated via reference gene primer amplification. Repertoires were generated with immunoSEQ multiplex PCR, while TCRdb's copy carries only in-frame clones and drops some. V and J calls and clone size are given by that table; D and trimming were obtained from the DNA. The repertoire includes about 220,000 clones, 84% of them detected once, and about 20% sits in the top ten.

The sample comprised peripheral blood. This sequence originates from a young man with active or convalescent COVID-19. The chain combines TRBV7-9 with TRBJ2-1, with 7 nucleotides matching TRBD2. The CDR3 nucleotides read TGTGCCAGCAGCCCCAGCGGGGTTCTAGGGGATGAGCAGTTCTTC. This gives the protein CASSPSGVLGDEQFF.